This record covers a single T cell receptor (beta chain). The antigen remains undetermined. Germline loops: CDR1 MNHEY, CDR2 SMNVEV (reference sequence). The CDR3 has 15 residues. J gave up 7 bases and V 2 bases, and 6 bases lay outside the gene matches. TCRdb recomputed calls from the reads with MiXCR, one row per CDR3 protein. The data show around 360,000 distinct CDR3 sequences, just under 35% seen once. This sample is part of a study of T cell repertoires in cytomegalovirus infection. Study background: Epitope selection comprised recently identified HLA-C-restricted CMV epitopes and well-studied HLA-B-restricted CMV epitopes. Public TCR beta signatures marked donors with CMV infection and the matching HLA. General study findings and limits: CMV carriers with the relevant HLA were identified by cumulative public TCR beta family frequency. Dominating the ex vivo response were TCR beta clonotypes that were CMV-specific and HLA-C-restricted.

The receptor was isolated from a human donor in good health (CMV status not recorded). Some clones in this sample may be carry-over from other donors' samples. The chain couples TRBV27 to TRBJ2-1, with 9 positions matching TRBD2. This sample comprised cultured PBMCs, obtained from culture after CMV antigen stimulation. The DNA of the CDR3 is TGTGCCAGCAGTTTAATTGCGGGAGGGCCAAATGAGCAGTTCTTC. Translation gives CASSLIAGGPNEQFF.